This T cell receptor (beta chain) was retrieved from a study of shared clonotypes between healthy human individuals. Study-level findings and limits: Sharing across four donors was seen in 5% to 5.5% of naive CD4 clonotypes. Rarefaction analysis demonstrated incomplete sorted-subset sequencing notwithstanding large depth.

Trimming stripped 2 bases from V and 5 bases from J, with 6 bases between. Germline CDR1 reads MDHEN; CDR2 reads SYDVKM. The CDR3 totals 12 residues. Original processing methods: ImmunoSEQ output held junction-only sequences without quality scores, so filtering differed. Clones were read by immunoSEQ multiplex PCR, and TCRdb kept only the in-frame ones, dropping some. That table gives V, J and clone size, and the DNA gave D and trimming. The sample has some 680,000 clones; 73% are singletons. As to this clone: The antigen is not known.

This sequence joins TRBV28 and TRBJ1-2; D not certain. Sequencing input: memory CD4+ T cells sorted from blood. As for subset: CD45RA-negative fraction. The receptor was isolated from a woman in her twenties or thirties in good health. The CDR3 sequence is CASSLTSYGYTF. The CDR3 nucleotides are TGTGCCAGCAGTTTAACAAGTTATGGCTACACCTTC.